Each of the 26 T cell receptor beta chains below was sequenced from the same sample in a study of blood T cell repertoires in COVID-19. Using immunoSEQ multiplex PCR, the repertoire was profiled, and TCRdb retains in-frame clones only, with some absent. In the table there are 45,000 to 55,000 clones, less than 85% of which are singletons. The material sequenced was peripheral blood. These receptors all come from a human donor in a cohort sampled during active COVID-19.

Here the CDR3 reads CASSLAGAKNIQYF. For the CDR3, the DNA is TGTGCCAGCAGTTTAGCGGGGGCCAAAAACATTCAGTACTTC. The rearrangement links TRBV28 to TRBJ2-4; possible D gene TRBD2, 6 bases. Germline V lookup: CDR1 MDHEN, CDR2 SYDVKM. The CDR3 is 14 residues long. V dropped 2 bases and J dropped 1 base, with 6 bases sitting between them.

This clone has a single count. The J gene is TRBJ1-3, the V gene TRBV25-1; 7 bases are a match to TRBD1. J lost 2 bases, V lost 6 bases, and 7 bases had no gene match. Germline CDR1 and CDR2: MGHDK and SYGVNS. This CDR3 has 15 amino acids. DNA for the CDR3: TGTGCCAGCAGACCCCCAGGGGGAACTGGAAACACCATATATTTT. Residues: CASRPPGGTGNTIYF.

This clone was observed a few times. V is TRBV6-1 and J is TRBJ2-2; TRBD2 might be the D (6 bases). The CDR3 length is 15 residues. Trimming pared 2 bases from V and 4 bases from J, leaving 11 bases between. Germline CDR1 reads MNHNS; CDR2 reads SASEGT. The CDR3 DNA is TGTGCCAGCAGTGAATTAAGGGGAGGCACCGGGGAGCTGTTTTTT. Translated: CASSELRGGTGELFF.

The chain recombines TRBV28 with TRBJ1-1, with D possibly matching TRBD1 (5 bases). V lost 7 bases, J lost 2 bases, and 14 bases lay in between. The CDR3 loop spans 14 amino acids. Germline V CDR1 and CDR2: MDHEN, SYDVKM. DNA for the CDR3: TGTGCCAGCAAGGGGATCGCGGGAAACACTGAAGCTTTCTTT. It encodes CASKGIAGNTEAFF.

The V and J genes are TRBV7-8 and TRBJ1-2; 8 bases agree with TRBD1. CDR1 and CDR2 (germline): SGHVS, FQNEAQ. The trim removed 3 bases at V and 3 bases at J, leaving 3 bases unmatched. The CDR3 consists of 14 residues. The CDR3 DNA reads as TGTGCCAGCAGCTTCCTGGACAGGGACTATGGCTACACCTTC. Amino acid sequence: CASSFLDRDYGYTF.

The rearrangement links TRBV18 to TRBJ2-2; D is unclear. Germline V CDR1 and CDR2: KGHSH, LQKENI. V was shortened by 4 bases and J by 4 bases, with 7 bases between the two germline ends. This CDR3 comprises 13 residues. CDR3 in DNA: TGTGCCAGCTCACGGGCAACCACCGGGGAGCTGTTTTTT. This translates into CASSRATTGELFF. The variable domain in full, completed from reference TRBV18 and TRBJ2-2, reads NAGVMQNPRHLVRRRGQEARLRCSPMKGHSHVYWYRQLPEEGLKFMVYLQKENIIDESGMPKERFSAEFPKEGPSILRIQQVVRGDSAAYFCASSRATTGELFFGEGSRLTVL.

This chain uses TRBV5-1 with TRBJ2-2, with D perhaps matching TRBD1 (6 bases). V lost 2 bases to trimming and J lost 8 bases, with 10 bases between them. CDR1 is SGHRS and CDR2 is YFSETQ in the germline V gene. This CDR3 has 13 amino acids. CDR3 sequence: CASSFPGVGELFF. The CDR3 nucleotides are TGCGCCAGCAGCTTCCCAGGGGTAGGGGAGCTGTTTTTT.

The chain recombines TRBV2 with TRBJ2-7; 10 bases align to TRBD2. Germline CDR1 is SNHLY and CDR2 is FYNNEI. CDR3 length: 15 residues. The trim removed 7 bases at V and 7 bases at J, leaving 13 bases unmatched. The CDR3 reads CASNFRSGGAVEQYF. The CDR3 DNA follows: TGTGCCAGCAATTTCAGGAGCGGGGGGGCGGTTGAGCAGTACTTC.

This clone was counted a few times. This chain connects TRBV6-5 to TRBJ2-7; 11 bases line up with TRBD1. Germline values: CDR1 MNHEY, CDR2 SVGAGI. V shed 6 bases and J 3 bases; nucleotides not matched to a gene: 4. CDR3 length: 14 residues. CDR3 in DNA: TGTGCCAGCAGCGCGGGACAGGGGGTCTACGAGCAGTACTTC. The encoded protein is CASSAGQGVYEQYF.

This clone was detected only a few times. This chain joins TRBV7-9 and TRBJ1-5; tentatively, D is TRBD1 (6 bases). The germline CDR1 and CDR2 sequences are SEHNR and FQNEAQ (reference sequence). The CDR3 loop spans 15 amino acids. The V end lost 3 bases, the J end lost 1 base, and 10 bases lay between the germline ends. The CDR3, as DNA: TGTGCCAGCAGCTTGGAACAGGGAAGCAATCAGCCCCAGCATTTT. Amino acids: CASSLEQGSNQPQHF.

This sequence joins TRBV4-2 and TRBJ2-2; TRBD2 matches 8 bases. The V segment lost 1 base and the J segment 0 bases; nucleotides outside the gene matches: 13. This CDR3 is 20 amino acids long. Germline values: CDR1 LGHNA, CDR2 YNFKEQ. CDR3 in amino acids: CASSQVGRLAGGANTGELFF. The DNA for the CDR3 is TGTGCCAGCAGCCAAGTAGGTCGGCTAGCGGGCGGGGCGAACACCGGGGAGCTGTTTTTT.

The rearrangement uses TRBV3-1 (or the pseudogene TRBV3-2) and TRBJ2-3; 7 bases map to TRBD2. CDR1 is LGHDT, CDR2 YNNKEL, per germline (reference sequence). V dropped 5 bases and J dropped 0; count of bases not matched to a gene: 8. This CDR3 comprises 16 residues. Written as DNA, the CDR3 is TGTGCCAGCAGCGCAATTCTAGCGGTTAGCACAGATACGCAGTATTTT. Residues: CASSAILAVSTDTQYF.

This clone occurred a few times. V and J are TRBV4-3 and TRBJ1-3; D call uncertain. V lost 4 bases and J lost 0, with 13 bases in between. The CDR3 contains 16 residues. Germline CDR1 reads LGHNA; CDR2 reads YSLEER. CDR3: CASSPGDGLSGNTIYF. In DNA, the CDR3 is TGCGCCAGCAGCCCCGGCGACGGACTCTCTGGAAACACCATATATTTT.

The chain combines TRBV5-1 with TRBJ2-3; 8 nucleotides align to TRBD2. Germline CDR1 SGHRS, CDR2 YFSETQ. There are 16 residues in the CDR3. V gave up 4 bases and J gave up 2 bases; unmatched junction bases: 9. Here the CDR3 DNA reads TGCGCCAGCAGCCCCTTGGGGCGGGGGGCCACAGATACGCAGTATTTT. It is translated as CASSPLGRGATDTQYF.

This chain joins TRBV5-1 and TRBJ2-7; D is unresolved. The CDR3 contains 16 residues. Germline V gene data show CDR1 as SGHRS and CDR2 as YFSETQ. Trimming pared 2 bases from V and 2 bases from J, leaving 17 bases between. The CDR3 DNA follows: TGCGCCAGCAGCTTATCACAGTCGTCGTCAACCTACGAGCAGTACTTC. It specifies CASSLSQSSSTYEQYF. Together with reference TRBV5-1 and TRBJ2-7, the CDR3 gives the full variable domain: KAGVTQTPRYLIKTRGQQVTLSCSPISGHRSVSWYQQTPGQGLQFLFEYFSETQRNKGNFPGRFSGRQFSNSRSEMNVSTLELGDSALYLCASSLSQSSSTYEQYFGPGTRLTVT.

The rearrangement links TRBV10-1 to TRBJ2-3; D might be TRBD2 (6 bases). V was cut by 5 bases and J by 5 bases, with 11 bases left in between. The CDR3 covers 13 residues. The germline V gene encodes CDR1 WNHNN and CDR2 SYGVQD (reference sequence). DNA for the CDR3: TGCGCCAGCAGTAAGGACTACCTAGATACGCAGTATTTT. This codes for CASSKDYLDTQYF.

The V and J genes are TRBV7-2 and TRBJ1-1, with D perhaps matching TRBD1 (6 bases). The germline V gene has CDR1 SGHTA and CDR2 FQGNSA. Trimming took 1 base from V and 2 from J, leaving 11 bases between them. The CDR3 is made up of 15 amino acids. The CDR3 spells CASSLGGRFNTEAFF. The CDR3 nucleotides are TGTGCCAGCAGCTTAGGGGGGCGATTCAACACTGAAGCTTTCTTT.

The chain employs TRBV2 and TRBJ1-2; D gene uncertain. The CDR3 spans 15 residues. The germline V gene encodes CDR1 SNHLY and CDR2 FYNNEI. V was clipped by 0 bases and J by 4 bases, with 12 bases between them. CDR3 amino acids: CASSEAERRTYGYTF. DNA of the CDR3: TGTGCCAGCAGTGAAGCCGAGCGGAGAACCTATGGCTACACCTTC.

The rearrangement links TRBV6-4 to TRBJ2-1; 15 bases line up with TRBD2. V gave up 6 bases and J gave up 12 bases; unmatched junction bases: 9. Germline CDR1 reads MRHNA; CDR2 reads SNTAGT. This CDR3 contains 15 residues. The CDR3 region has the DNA TGTGCCAGCAGCGAAGGGACTAGCGGGGGGTCCGTGCAGTTCTTC. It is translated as CASSEGTSGGSVQFF.

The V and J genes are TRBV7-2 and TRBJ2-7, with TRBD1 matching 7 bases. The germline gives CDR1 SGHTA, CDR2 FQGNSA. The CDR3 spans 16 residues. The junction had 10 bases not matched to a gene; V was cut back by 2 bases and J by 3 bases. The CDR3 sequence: CASSLPPRQGVYEQYF. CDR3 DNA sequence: TGTGCCAGCAGCTTACCCCCTCGACAGGGCGTCTACGAGCAGTACTTC.

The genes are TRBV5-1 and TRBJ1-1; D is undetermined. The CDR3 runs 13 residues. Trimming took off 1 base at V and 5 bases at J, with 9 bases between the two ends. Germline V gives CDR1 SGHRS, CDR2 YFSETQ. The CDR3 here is CASSLILETEAFF. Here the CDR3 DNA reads TGCGCCAGCAGCTTGATACTGGAGACTGAAGCTTTCTTT.

Here the CDR3 DNA reads TGTGCCAGCAGCCCCGGGACTAGCGGACTCACCGGGGAGCTGTTTTTT. Protein product: CASSPGTSGLTGELFF. The chain carries TRBV5-4 and TRBJ2-2; TRBD2 aligns across 11 bases. The germline CDR1 and CDR2 sequences are SGHNT and YYREEE (reference sequence). This CDR3 is built from 16 residues. The V and J ends lost 4 bases and 4 bases, in that order; junction bases with no gene match: 6. Looking up the rest from reference TRBV5-4 and TRBJ2-2 gives the full variable domain: ETGVTQSPTHLIKTRGQQVTLRCSSQSGHNTVSWYQQALGQGPQFIFQYYREEENGRGNFPPRFSGLQFPNYSSELNVNALELDDSALYLCASSPGTSGLTGELFFGEGSRLTVL.

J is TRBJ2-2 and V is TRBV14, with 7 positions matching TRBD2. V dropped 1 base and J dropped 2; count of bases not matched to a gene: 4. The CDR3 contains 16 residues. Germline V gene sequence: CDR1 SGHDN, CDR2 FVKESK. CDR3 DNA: TGTGCCAGCAGCCAAGTGAGCGGGGCTAACACCGGGGAGCTGTTTTTT. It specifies CASSQVSGANTGELFF.

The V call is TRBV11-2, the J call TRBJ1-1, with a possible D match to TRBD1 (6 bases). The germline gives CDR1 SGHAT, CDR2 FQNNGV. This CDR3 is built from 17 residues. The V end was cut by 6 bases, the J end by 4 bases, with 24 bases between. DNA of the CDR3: TGTGCCAGCAGGTCCTTTTTGGGGGTAGAGGGGGTCACTGAAGCTTTCTTT. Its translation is CASRSFLGVEGVTEAFF.

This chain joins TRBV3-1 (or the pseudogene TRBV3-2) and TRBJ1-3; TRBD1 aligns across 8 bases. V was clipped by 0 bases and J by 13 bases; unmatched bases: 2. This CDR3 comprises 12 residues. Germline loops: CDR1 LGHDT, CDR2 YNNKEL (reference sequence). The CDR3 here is CASSQDRQGIYF. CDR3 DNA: TGTGCCAGCAGCCAAGACCGACAGGGGATATATTTT.

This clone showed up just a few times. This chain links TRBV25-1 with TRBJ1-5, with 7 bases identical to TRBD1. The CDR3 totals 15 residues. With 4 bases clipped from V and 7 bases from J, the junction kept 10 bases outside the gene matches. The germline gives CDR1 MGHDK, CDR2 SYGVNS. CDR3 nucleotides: TGTGCCAGCAGTGCAGTGACAGGGAAGGACCAGCCCCAGCATTTT. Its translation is CASSAVTGKDQPQHF.